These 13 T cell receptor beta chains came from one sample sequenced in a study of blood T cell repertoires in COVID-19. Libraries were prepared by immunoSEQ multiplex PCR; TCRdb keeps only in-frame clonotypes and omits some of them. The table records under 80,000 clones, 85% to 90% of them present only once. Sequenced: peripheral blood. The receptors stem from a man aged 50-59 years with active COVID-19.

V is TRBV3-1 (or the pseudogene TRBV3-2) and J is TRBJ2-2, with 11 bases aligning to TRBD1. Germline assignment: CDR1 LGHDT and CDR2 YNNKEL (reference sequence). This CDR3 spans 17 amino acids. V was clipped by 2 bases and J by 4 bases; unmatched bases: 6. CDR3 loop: CASSQHAGTGGTGELFF. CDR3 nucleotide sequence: TGTGCCAGCAGCCAACATGCCGGGACAGGGGGCACCGGGGAGCTGTTTTTT.

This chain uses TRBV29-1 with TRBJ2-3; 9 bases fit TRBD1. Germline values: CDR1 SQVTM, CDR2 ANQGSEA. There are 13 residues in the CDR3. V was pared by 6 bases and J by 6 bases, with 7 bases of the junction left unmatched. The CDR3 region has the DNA TGCAGCGTGGGGACAGGGAGGGCCGATACGCAGTATTTT. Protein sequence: CSVGTGRADTQYF.

This CDR3 is CASRKDRRYQETQYF. Here the CDR3 DNA reads TGTGCCAGTAGAAAGGACAGAAGATACCAAGAGACCCAGTACTTC. J is TRBJ2-5 and V is TRBV19; possibly TRBD1 for D (6 bases). There are 15 residues in the CDR3. V dropped 6 bases and J dropped 0 bases, with 14 bases sitting between them. Germline CDR1 reads LNHDA; CDR2 reads SQIVND (reference sequence).

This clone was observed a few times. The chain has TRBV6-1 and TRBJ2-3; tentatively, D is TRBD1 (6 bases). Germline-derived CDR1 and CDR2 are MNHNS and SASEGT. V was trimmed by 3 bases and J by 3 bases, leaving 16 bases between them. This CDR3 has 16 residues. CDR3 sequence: CASSDTGRGITDTQYF. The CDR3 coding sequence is TGTGCCAGCAGTGATACAGGCAGGGGAATAACAGATACGCAGTATTTT.

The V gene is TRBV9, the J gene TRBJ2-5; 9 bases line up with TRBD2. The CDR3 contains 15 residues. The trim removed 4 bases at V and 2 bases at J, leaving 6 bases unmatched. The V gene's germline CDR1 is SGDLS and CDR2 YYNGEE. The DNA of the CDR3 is TGTGCCAGCAGCCCGGCGGGGGGGTTACAAGAGACCCAGTACTTC. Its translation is CASSPAGGLQETQYF.

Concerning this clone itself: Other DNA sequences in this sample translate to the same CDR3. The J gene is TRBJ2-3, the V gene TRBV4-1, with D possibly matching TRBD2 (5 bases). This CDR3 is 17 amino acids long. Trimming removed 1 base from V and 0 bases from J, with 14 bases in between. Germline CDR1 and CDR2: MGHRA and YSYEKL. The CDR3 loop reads CASSQAKGDSSTDTQYF. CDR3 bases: TGCGCCAGCAGCCAAGCGAAGGGAGATAGTAGCACAGATACGCAGTATTTT.

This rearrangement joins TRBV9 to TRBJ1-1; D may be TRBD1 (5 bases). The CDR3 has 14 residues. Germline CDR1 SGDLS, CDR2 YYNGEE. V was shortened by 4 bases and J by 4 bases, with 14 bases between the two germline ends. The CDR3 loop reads CASSTGGSGTEAFF. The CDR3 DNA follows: TGTGCCAGCAGCACCGGGGGGAGCGGCACTGAAGCTTTCTTT.

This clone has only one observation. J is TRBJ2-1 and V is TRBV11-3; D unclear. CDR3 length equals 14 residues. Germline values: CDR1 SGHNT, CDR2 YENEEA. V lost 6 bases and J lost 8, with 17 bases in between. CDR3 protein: CASSSPGQSDEQFF. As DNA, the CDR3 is TGTGCCAGCAGTTCGCCCGGTCAAAGTGATGAGCAGTTCTTC. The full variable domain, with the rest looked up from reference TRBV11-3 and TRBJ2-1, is EAGVVQSPRYKIIEKKQPVAFWCNPISGHNTLYWYLQNLGQGPELLIRYENEEAVDDSQLPKDRFSAERLKGVDSTLKIQPAELGDSAVYLCASSSPGQSDEQFFGPGTRLTVL.

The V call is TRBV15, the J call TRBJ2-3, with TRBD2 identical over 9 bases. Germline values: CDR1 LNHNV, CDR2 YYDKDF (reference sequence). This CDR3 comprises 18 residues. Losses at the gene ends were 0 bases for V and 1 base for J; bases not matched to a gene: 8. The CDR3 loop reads CATSRDSTSGGRTDTQYF. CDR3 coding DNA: TGTGCCACCAGCAGAGATTCGACTAGCGGAGGTCGCACAGATACGCAGTATTTT.

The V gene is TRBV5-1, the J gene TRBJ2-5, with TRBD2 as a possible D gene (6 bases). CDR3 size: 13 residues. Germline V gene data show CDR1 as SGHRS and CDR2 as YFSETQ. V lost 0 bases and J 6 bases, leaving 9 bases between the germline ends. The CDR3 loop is CASSLDGGQTQYF. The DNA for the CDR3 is TGCGCCAGCAGCTTGGACGGGGGACAGACCCAGTACTTC.

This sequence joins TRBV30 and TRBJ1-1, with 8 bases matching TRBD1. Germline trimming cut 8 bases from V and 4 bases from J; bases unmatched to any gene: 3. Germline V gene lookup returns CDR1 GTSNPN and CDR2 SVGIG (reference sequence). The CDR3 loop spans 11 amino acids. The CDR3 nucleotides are TGTGCCCGACAGGGGACCACTGAAGCTTTCTTT. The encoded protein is CARQGTTEAFF.

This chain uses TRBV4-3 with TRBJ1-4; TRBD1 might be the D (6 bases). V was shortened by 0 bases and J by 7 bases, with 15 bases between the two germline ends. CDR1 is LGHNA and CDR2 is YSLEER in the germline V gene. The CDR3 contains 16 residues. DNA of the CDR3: TGCGCCAGCAGCCAAGATATGGGGGCTAAAAGTGAAAAACTGTTTTTT. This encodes CASSQDMGAKSEKLFF.

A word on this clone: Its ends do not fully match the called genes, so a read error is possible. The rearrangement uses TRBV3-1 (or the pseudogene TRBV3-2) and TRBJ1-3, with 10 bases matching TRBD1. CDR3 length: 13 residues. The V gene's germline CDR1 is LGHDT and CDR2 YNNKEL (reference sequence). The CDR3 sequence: CASSYGTGEAGFF. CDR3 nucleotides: TGTGCCAGCAGCTATGGGACAGGGGAAGCGGGTTTTTTT.